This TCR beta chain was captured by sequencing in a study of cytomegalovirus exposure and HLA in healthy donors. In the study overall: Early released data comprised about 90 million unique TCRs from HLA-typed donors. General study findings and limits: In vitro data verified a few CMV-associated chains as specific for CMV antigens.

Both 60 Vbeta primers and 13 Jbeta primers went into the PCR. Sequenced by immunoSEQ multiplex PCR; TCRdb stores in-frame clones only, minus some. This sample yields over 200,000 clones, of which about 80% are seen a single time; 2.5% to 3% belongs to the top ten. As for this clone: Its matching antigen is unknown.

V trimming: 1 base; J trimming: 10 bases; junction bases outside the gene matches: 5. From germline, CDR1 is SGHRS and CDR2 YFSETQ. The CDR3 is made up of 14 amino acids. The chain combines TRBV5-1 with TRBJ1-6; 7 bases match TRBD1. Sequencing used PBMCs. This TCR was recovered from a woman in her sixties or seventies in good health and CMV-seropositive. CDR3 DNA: TGCGCCAGCAGCTTGACAGGGGAGCGCTCACCCCTCCACTTT. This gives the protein CASSLTGERSPLHF. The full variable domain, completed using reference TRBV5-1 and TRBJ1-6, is KAGVTQTPRYLIKTRGQQVTLSCSPISGHRSVSWYQQTPGQGLQFLFEYFSETQRNKGNFPGRFSGRQFSNSRSEMNVSTLELGDSALYLCASSLTGERSPLHFGNGTRLTVT.